These 12 T cell receptor beta chains originate from one sample sequenced in a study of neurological immune-mediated disorders. TCRdb independently ran MiXCR on the 5' RACE reads; one entry per CDR3 protein. The table lists some 65,000 distinct CDR3 sequences, approximately 5.2% of them singletons. The sequencing sample was made of PBMCs. Source of these receptors: a woman aged 25 to 39 with multiple sclerosis.

A few counts support this clonotype. This rearrangement joins TRBV27 to TRBJ1-5; D not certain. The ends were cut back, 2 bases at V and 7 bases at J, with 9 bases in the middle. Germline V gene sequence: CDR1 MNHEY, CDR2 SMNVEV (reference sequence). There are 13 residues in the CDR3. In DNA, the CDR3 is TGTGCCAGCAGTTTAGACGGAACCCAGCCCCAGCATTTT. Its translation: CASSLDGTQPQHF.

In this sample, this clonotype turned up many times. The chain is built from TRBV5-5 and TRBJ2-1; D call uncertain. Trimming removed 0 bases from V and 8 bases from J, with 9 bases in between. Germline values: CDR1 SGHKS, CDR2 YYEKEE (reference sequence). There are 13 residues in the CDR3. The CDR3 DNA sequence: TGTGCCAGCAGCTTGGGGCTAGGGTATGAGCAGTTCTTC. Its translation is CASSLGLGYEQFF.

This clonotype was detected many times. The chain couples TRBV11-2 to TRBJ2-1; maybe TRBD2 (7 bases). V shed 7 bases and J shed 4 bases, with 17 bases lying between them. The germline gives CDR1 SGHAT, CDR2 FQNNGV. The CDR3 is made up of 15 amino acids. The CDR3 spells CASTLGGGGYNEQFF. The CDR3 coding sequence is TGTGCCAGCACCCTTGGAGGGGGGGGTTACAATGAGCAGTTCTTC.

This clonotype has a count of ten or more. The rearrangement links TRBV15 to TRBJ2-7, with no clear D. CDR1 is LNHNV, CDR2 YYDKDF, per germline (reference sequence). The CDR3 spans 15 residues. V lost 0 bases and J lost 1, with 10 bases in between. CDR3 nucleotides: TGTGCCACCAGCAGAGATGCGTGGGATTCCTACGAGCAGTACTTC. Translation gives CATSRDAWDSYEQYF.

Details on this clonotype: One end of the junction varies from germline; a read error may be responsible. The genes are TRBV4-1 and TRBJ1-5; 7 bases align to TRBD1. This CDR3 region has 16 residues. The germline V gene encodes CDR1 MGHRA and CDR2 YSYEKL. CDR3 nucleotides: TGCGCCAGCAGCCAAGATTTGGGGGACAGAAATCAGCCCCAGAATTTT. Protein: CASSQDLGDRNQPQNF.

This clonotype was detected ten times or more. The V call is TRBV29-1, the J call TRBJ1-5, with 11 bases fitting TRBD1. The germline gives CDR1 SQVTM, CDR2 ANQGSEA. J was trimmed by 6 bases and V by 7 bases; bases with no gene match: 5. This CDR3 spans 13 amino acids. CDR3 DNA sequence: TGCAGCGCAGGGACAGGGGGTTCTCAGCCCCAGCATTTT. The encoded protein is CSAGTGGSQPQHF.

This clonotype has a handful of counts. The rearrangement links TRBV5-1 to TRBJ2-7; D call uncertain. V dropped 1 base and J dropped 5 bases, with 10 bases sitting between them. CDR3 length: 13 amino acids. CDR1 SGHRS and CDR2 YFSETQ come from the germline V gene. CDR3 region: CASSLSTLNEQYF. The CDR3 coding sequence is TGCGCCAGCAGCTTGTCAACTTTGAACGAGCAGTACTTC.

This clonotype showed up just once. Given a much more abundant clone one base away, this may be a read error. V gene TRBV10-3 combines with J gene TRBJ2-4, with 12 bases fitting TRBD2. CDR1 and CDR2 from the germline V gene are ENHRY and SYGVKD. The CDR3 runs to 20 residues. The CDR3 sequence: CAISESTGLAGSVAKKIQYF. Written as DNA, the CDR3 is TGTGCCATCAGTGAGTCAACCGGACTAGCGGGGTCTGTAGCCAAAAAAATTCAGTACTTC.

This clonotype was observed at least ten times. The chain employs TRBV5-6 and TRBJ2-5; D ambiguous. Between the trimmed V and J ends, which lost 7 bases and 2 bases, there was a span of 12 bases. Germline V gene lookup returns CDR1 SGHDT and CDR2 YYEEEE. The CDR3 is 13 amino acids. The CDR3 loop reads CASELGRQETQYF. The CDR3 DNA sequence: TGTGCCAGCGAACTGGGCAGACAAGAGACCCAGTACTTC. The variable domain in full, with the rest retrieved from reference TRBV5-6 and TRBJ2-5, is DAGVTQSPTHLIKTRGQQVTLRCSPKSGHDTVSWYQQALGQGPQFIFQYYEEEERQRGNFPDRFSGHQFPNYSSELNVNALLLGDSALYLCASELGRQETQYFGPGTRLLVL.

The sample holds many counts of this clonotype. This chain uses TRBV20-1 with TRBJ1-1, with D possibly TRBD1 on 5 matching bases. This CDR3 is 14 amino acids long. CDR1 is DFQATT, CDR2 SNEGSKA, per germline (reference sequence). The V end lost 0 bases, the J end lost 4 bases, and 12 bases lay between the germline ends. The DNA for the CDR3 is TGCAGTGCTAGAGATCTAGGGCAGGGCACTGAAGCTTTCTTT. It codes for CSARDLGQGTEAFF.

In its sample, this clonotype was seen many times. One junction end does not reproduce the germline sequence, and a read error may be involved. The V gene is TRBV5-1, the J gene TRBJ1-5; D is possibly TRBD1 (6 bases). This CDR3 contains 15 residues. From germline, CDR1 is SGHRS and CDR2 YFSETQ. The CDR3: CASSSGEVGNQPQNF. CDR3 nucleotides: TGCGCCAGCAGCTCAGGGGAGGTTGGCAATCAGCCCCAGAATTTT. The full variable domain, its missing parts supplied by reference TRBV5-1 and TRBJ1-5, is KAGVTQTPRYLIKTRGQQVTLSCSPISGHRSVSWYQQTPGQGLQFLFEYFSETQRNKGNFPGRFSGRQFSNSRSEMNVSTLELGDSALYLCASSSGEVGNQPQNFGDGTRLSIL.

At least ten counts were recorded for this clonotype. CDR3 sequence: CASSYTSGGTDTQYF. The CDR3 DNA sequence: TGTGCCAGCAGCTACACTAGCGGGGGCACAGATACGCAGTATTTT. The rearrangement uses TRBV5-6 and TRBJ2-3, with 10 bases aligning to TRBD2. Germline V CDR1 and CDR2: SGHDT, YYEEEE. The trim removed 3 bases at V and 1 base at J, leaving 2 bases unmatched. This CDR3 has 15 amino acids.